This is a list of T cell receptor beta chains from one sample in a study of blood T cell repertoires in COVID-19. Repertoires were generated with immunoSEQ multiplex PCR, while TCRdb's copy carries only in-frame clones and drops some. The data contain fewer than 200,000 clones, approximately 80% of them singletons. Input material: PBMCs or T cells enriched from blood (not recorded which). The receptors stem from a man aged 50 or older who had recovered from COVID-19. Each CDR3 is given with its conserved first and last residue. A D gene is named only where the DNA matches it firmly. The size field is filled for only some rows; it gives once, few, many or a size class.

j_call,cdr3_length,clone_size,d_call,v_call,cdr3_nt,cdr3_aa
TRBJ1-2,14,-,-,TRBV6-5,TGTGCCAGCAGTTTACTCAGGGATAACTATGGCTACACCTTC,CASSLLRDNYGYTF
TRBJ1-1,15,many,-,TRBV6-6,TGTGCCAGCACCGCCGGCGGGTACGTGGACACTGAAGCTTTCTTT,CASTAGGYVDTEAFF
TRBJ2-7,14,-,-,TRBV5-1,TGCGCCAGCAGCTTGGACGGGGGAAAGAACGAGCAGTACTTC,CASSLDGGKNEQYF
TRBJ1-2,11,-,-,TRBV30,TGTGCCTGGAGTCGGGAGGGTGTAGGCACCTTC,CAWSREGVGTF
TRBJ2-5,14,-,TRBD2,TRBV6-5,TGTGCCAGTTCTAGCGGGGGGGCCGGGGAGACCCAGTACTTC,CASSSGGAGETQYF
TRBJ2-1,14,-,-,TRBV7-9,TGTGCCAGCAGCGCCGTGGCGGGTCGCAATGAGCAGTTCTTC,CASSAVAGRNEQFF
TRBJ1-1,14,-,-,TRBV2,TGTGCCAGCCGCGAACGACAATTGAACACTGAAGCTTTCTTT,CASRERQLNTEAFF
TRBJ2-5,14,-,TRBD2,TRBV18,TGTGCCAGCTCACCATCTAGCGGGGGGGAGACCCAGTACTTC,CASSPSSGGETQYF
TRBJ1-2,15,-,-,TRBV6-5,TGTGCCAGCAGTTCCCACCGACAGGCCCCCCGGGGCTACACCTTC,CASSSHRQAPRGYTF
TRBJ2-2,16,-,TRBD1,TRBV5-6,TGTGCCAGCAGGTGGACAGGGGGCGCCCACACCGGGGAGCTGTTTTTT,CASRWTGGAHTGELFF
TRBJ1-2,15,-,-,TRBV2,TGTGCCAGCAGTTTCCTGGCAGGGGCGTTCTATGGCTACACCTTC,CASSFLAGAFYGYTF
TRBJ1-1,13,-,-,TRBV28,TGTGCCAGCAGCAAGAGCATGAACACTGAAGCTTTCTTT,CASSKSMNTEAFF
TRBJ1-2,11,once,-,TRBV24-1,TGTGCCACCTTGAGGGTACGCGGCTACACCTTC,CATLRVRGYTF
TRBJ1-6,17,few,-,TRBV2,TGTGCCAGCTCGGTGGCCCCCCTTCGGACAACCAATTCACCCCTCCACTTT,CASSVAPLRTTNSPLHF
TRBJ1-5,14,-,-,TRBV3-1/TRBV3-2,TGTGCCAGCAGCCAACAGGGAAACAATCAGCCCCAGCATTTT,CASSQQGNNQPQHF
TRBJ2-7,14,-,-,TRBV11-2,TGTGCCAGCAGCCCCGGACAACGATCCTACGAGCAGTACTTC,CASSPGQRSYEQYF
TRBJ2-7,14,-,TRBD1,TRBV3-1/TRBV3-2,TGTGCCAGCAGCCTAAACCACAGGGGAAACGAGCAGTACTTC,CASSLNHRGNEQYF
TRBJ2-2,16,-,-,TRBV18,TGTGCCAGCTCACCACCAAGTCGCACAAACACCGGGGAGCTGTTTTTT,CASSPPSRTNTGELFF
TRBJ2-1,13,once,-,TRBV2,TGTGCCAGCAGTAGGGACATCTACAATGAGCAGTTCTTC,CASSRDIYNEQFF
TRBJ1-5,15,few,-,TRBV5-1,TGCGCCAGCAGCTTGGAGGGGACTGATTATCAGCCCCAGCATTTT,CASSLEGTDYQPQHF
TRBJ1-3,14,once,-,TRBV4-1,TGCGCCAGCAGCCAATATGGCAGGGTAGACACCATATATTTT,CASSQYGRVDTIYF
TRBJ1-3,14,-,-,TRBV3-1/TRBV3-2,TGTGCCAGCAGCCAAGCAGGGTCTGGAAACACCATATATTTT,CASSQAGSGNTIYF
TRBJ1-4,14,-,-,TRBV4-2,TGTGCCAGCACGCCGACAGAGACTAATGAAAAACTGTTTTTT,CASTPTETNEKLFF
TRBJ1-1,13,once,-,TRBV4-1,TGCGCCAGCAGCCACCTAACCCCGGGAGAAGCTTTCTTT,CASSHLTPGEAFF
TRBJ2-2,14,-,-,TRBV9,TGTGCCAGCAGCTTCAGGGAGAACACCGGGGAGCTGTTTTTT,CASSFRENTGELFF
TRBJ1-2,12,-,-,TRBV5-4,TGTGCCAGCGGATTCAACAGCTATGGCTACACCTTC,CASGFNSYGYTF
TRBJ2-1,17,-,TRBD2,TRBV11-3,TGTGCCAGCAGCCGGGCCGGGACTAGCGGGCCAAATAATGAGCAGTTCTTC,CASSRAGTSGPNNEQFF
TRBJ1-2,15,-,-,TRBV9,TGTGCCAGCAGCGTAGAAGGGGTAGGGGGAAATGGCTACACCTTC,CASSVEGVGGNGYTF
TRBJ1-2,14,few,TRBD1,TRBV9,TGTGCCAGCAGCGTGGGCAGGGGGAACTATGGCTACACCTTC,CASSVGRGNYGYTF
TRBJ2-7,12,-,-,TRBV5-6,TGTGCCAGCAGCTTGGTCCGCGCGGAGCAGTACTTC,CASSLVRAEQYF
TRBJ1-6,14,-,-,TRBV11-2,TGTGCCAGCAGCTTAGGTAGGGGAAATTCACCCCTCCACTTT,CASSLGRGNSPLHF
TRBJ1-1,17,-,TRBD1,TRBV10-3,TGTGCCATCAGTGAGTATGGGACAGGATCGTTGAACACTGAAGCTTTCTTT,CAISEYGTGSLNTEAFF
TRBJ2-7,12,once,-,TRBV4-2,TGTGCCAGCAGCCAAGATACTCTCGAGCAGTACTTC,CASSQDTLEQYF
TRBJ2-2,14,-,-,TRBV11-2,TGTGCCAGCAGCCTTCCACCAGGGGCCGGGGAGCTGTTTTTT,CASSLPPGAGELFF
TRBJ1-4,16,once,-,TRBV6-4,TGTGCCAGCATTCCCCAGACAGTTACTCTTGGGGAAAAACTGTTTTTT,CASIPQTVTLGEKLFF
TRBJ1-6,16,few,-,TRBV30,TGTGCCTGGAGTTCCGCGGCCCCAACCTATAATTCACCCCTCCACTTT,CAWSSAAPTYNSPLHF
TRBJ2-7,13,-,TRBD1,TRBV15,TGTGCCACCAGCAGGGACAGGAACTACGAGCAGTACTTC,CATSRDRNYEQYF
TRBJ2-7,14,-,-,TRBV5-1,TGCGCCAGCAGCCTTGGACATCGTTCCTACGAGCAGTACTTC,CASSLGHRSYEQYF
TRBJ1-2,13,once,TRBD1,TRBV2,TGTGCCAGCACCAACAGGGGGAGGGATGGCTACACCTTC,CASTNRGRDGYTF
TRBJ1-1,14,-,-,TRBV11-2,TGTGCCAGCAGCTTAGTCTCCGGGTCCACTGAAGCTTTCTTT,CASSLVSGSTEAFF
TRBJ1-2,14,once,-,TRBV3-1/TRBV3-2,TGTGCCAGCAGCCAAGATGCGGGCTTCTATGGCTACACCTTC,CASSQDAGFYGYTF
TRBJ2-2,15,few,TRBD1,TRBV7-8,TGTGCCAGCAGCTTTAACAGGGGGGTCACCGGGGAGCTGTTTTTT,CASSFNRGVTGELFF
TRBJ2-3,17,-,-,TRBV7-8,TGTGCCAGCAGCTCTAGGGCCCAGGGCCTGGGCACAGATACGCAGTATTTT,CASSSRAQGLGTDTQYF
TRBJ2-5,17,-,TRBD2,TRBV4-2,TGTGCCAGCAGCCCTGCCGCGGGGGGGGCCGGAGTAGAGACCCAGTACTTC,CASSPAAGGAGVETQYF
TRBJ1-2,15,few,-,TRBV6-5,TGTGCCAGCAGTTACCTTCCCCCGAGAAACTATGGCTACACCTTC,CASSYLPPRNYGYTF